The sequence of this TCR beta chain was determined in a study of T-cell reconstitution after alpha-beta-depleted transplantation in children (dated by TCRdb to the mid-2010s). Looking at the study overall: T-cell immune reconstitution after TCRalphabeta/CD19-depleted allogeneic hematopoietic cell transplantation in children was quantitatively tracked in the study by means of TCR repertoire profiling.

The sample's treatment or condition label, in plain terms: allogeneic hematopoietic cell transplantation with graft depleted of TCRalphabeta T cells and CD19 B cells. The transplant recipients were children given TCRalphabeta/CD19-depleted allogeneic hematopoietic cell grafts. Overall study results and their limits: In some patients, the high TCRbeta diversity seen at day 60 was put down to recipient T cells and intrathymic progenitors that had survived conditioning. Apparently early alphabetaT-cell count recovery about two months after transplant reportedly relied on only several hundred rapidly expanded clones derived from non-depleted graft cells. The frequencies of hyperexpanded clones fell over the following months, and after one year, T-cell counts and TCRbeta diversity were mostly attributed to newly produced T cells.

According to the germline V gene (reference sequence), CDR1 reads DFQATT and CDR2 reads SNEGSKA. Between the V and J ends, shortened by 1 base and 4 bases respectively, the junction contains 11 bases. The CDR3 holds 14 amino acids from the cysteine to the phenylalanine. The DNA shown is the 42-base CDR3, in frame from base 1. Worth noting for this clonotype: Its antigen is unknown. Within one base of it there is no much larger clone, and no base qualities were kept.

Receptors were amplified or captured by PCR. Sequenced using an Illumina HiSeq 2500. Molecular barcoding was employed in the preparation of TCR libraries, with unique molecular identifiers being used to normalize TCRbeta repertoire quantification. TCRdb reprocessing: public reads trimmed at Q25 with fastp, clones called with MiXCR, in-frame beta chains kept. Each CDR3 protein appears once, grouped with its most common genes and DNA. Within this sample are 90,000 to 100,000 distinct CDR3 sequences, with 20% to 30% of them counted one time only. The biggest ten clones account for about a fifth of the sample.

The V gene is TRBV20-1 and the J gene is TRBJ1-5, with the D gene not clear enough to name. Material: PBMCs, obtained before TCRalphabeta/CD19-depleted stem cell transplant. The sequence was obtained from a boy aged 2-9 years with acute lymphoblastic leukemia, due to receive a stem cell transplant. The nucleotide sequence is given as TGCAGTGCTAGAGCCGACCTCGGGAATCAGCCCCAGCATTTT. The encoded protein is CSARADLGNQPQHF.